Sequencing of this T cell receptor beta chain was carried out in a study of tumor-infiltrating lymphocytes in localized non-small cell lung cancer. The table came from immunoSEQ multiplex PCR; TCRdb's copy has only in-frame clones and leaves some out. The sample yields around 17,000 clones, approximately 80% seen once. The CDR3 extends over 16 amino acids. Per the germline V gene, CDR1 is SGHRS and CDR2 is YFSETQ. V lost 4 bases, J lost 6 bases, and 14 bases stayed unmatched. The receptor was isolated from a human donor with non-small cell lung cancer. The gene calls are TRBV5-1 and TRBJ1-1; 8 bases match TRBD1. The sample comprised uninvolved lung tissue not adjacent to the tumor. CDR3 nucleotide sequence: TGCGCCAGCAGCCTATCAGGGGGCGCGTTCTTCTCTGAAGCTTTCTTT. Its translation is CASSLSGGAFFSEAFF.